What follows are 25 T cell receptor beta chains derived from one specimen sequenced in a study of early T cells in non-severe SARS-CoV-2 infection. TCRdb itself ran the 5' RACE reads through MiXCR, one entry per CDR3 protein. The sample lists tens of thousands of distinct CDR3 sequences, 9.5% occurring once. Material: whole blood. The receptors were sampled from an adult who was a healthcare worker with PCR-confirmed SARS-CoV-2 infection or an uninfected control (not recorded which).

The genes are TRBV27 and TRBJ2-5; D uncertain. V dropped 3 bases and J dropped 5 bases, with 13 bases sitting between them. Germline assignment: CDR1 MNHEY and CDR2 SMNVEV (reference sequence). The CDR3 sequence is 14 residues long. CDR3 coding DNA: TGTGCCAGCAGTTTTGCCAATAGCCGGGAGACCCAGTACTTC. Amino acids: CASSFANSRETQYF.

This clonotype was counted a few times. The gene calls are TRBV6-6 and TRBJ2-1; 7 bases map to TRBD1. After removal of 7 bases from V and 2 bases from J, the junction contained 5 bases not matched to a gene. The CDR3 covers 14 residues. Germline assignment: CDR1 MNHNY and CDR2 SVGAGI (reference sequence). This CDR3 reads CASKTGTAYNEQFF. The CDR3 DNA is TGTGCCAGCAAGACCGGGACAGCCTACAATGAGCAGTTCTTC.

This clonotype has only a few counts. This sequence joins TRBV29-1 and TRBJ2-2, with 12 bases lining up with TRBD1. V shed 7 bases, J shed 7 bases, and the junction held 7 bases outside the gene matches. The CDR3 is 14 amino acids. Germline V gives CDR1 SQVTM, CDR2 ANQGSEA. The CDR3: CSAGTGGASGELFF. The CDR3 DNA follows: TGCAGCGCAGGGACAGGGGGCGCGAGCGGGGAGCTGTTTTTT.

The chain links TRBV11-2 to TRBJ2-1, with unresolved D. The CDR3 totals 13 residues. The germline V gene encodes CDR1 SGHAT and CDR2 FQNNGV. Trimming pared 3 bases from V and 9 bases from J, leaving 12 bases between. CDR3 in DNA: TGTGCCAGCAGCTTGATAGGTGCCGGTGAGCAGTTCTTC. It specifies CASSLIGAGEQFF. Based on the CDR3 plus reference TRBV11-2 and TRBJ2-1, the full variable domain is EAGVAQSPRYKIIEKRQSVAFWCNPISGHATLYWYQQILGQGPKLLIQFQNNGVVDDSQLPKDRFSAERLKGVDSTLKIQPAKLEDSAVYLCASSLIGAGEQFFGPGTRLTVL.

This clonotype was seen repeatedly, ten times or more. CDR3 loop: CASSSGTGGNNSPLHF. CDR3 nucleotide sequence: TGTGCCAGCAGCTCGGGGACAGGAGGAAATAATTCACCCCTCCACTTT. The chain links TRBV7-9 to TRBJ1-6; 8 positions match TRBD1. The V gene end was trimmed by 4 bases and the J gene end by 5 bases; junction bases not matched to a gene: 7. Germline V gene data show CDR1 as SEHNR and CDR2 as FQNEAQ (reference sequence). This CDR3 has 16 residues.

This clonotype was counted many times. The CDR3 sequence: CASSPDRYSLNQPQHF. The CDR3 nucleotides read TGTGCCAGTAGTCCGGACAGATACTCACTCAATCAGCCCCAGCATTTT. The chain uses TRBV19 and TRBJ1-5; TRBD1 is a possible D gene (6 bases). This CDR3 comprises 16 residues. Germline-derived CDR1 and CDR2 are LNHDA and SQIVND (reference sequence). V lost 5 bases and J lost 3, with 17 bases in between.

This clonotype was seen repeatedly, ten times or more. The V and J genes are TRBV21-1 and TRBJ2-3; the table's D call TRBD1 went unverified against the DNA. TRBV21-1 is a known pseudogene. The CDR3 contains 12 residues. The CDR3 spells CATRQETDTQYF. In nucleotides, the CDR3 is TGTGCCACACGACAGGAAACAGATACGCAGTATTTT.

This clonotype was counted many times. This sequence joins TRBV20-1 and TRBJ2-1; 9 positions match TRBD2. CDR3 size: 15 residues. The trim removed 8 bases at V and 4 bases at J, leaving 12 bases unmatched. Germline loops: CDR1 DFQATT, CDR2 SNEGSKA (reference sequence). In nucleotides, the CDR3 is TGCAGTCTCCAAAAGCGGGGGGCGGGATACAATGAGCAGTTCTTC. This translates into CSLQKRGAGYNEQFF.

Many counts were recorded for this clonotype. The chain uses TRBV19 and TRBJ2-2; D unclear. The CDR3 covers 13 residues. CDR1 and CDR2 from the germline V gene are LNHDA and SQIVND (reference sequence). The ends were cut back, 2 bases at V and 4 bases at J, with 5 bases in the middle. DNA for the CDR3: TGTGCCAGTAGTATATCTATCACCGGGGAGCTGTTTTTT. It yields the protein CASSISITGELFF. The full variable domain, rest sourced from reference TRBV19 and TRBJ2-2, is DGGITQSPKYLFRKEGQNVTLSCEQNLNHDAMYWYRQDPGQGLRLIYYSQIVNDFQKGDIAEGYSVSREKKESFPLTVTSAQKNPTAFYLCASSISITGELFFGEGSRLTVL.

The chain recombines TRBV24-1 with TRBJ2-2; 9 bases are a match to TRBD1. The length of the CDR3 is 16 residues. V lost 1 base, J lost 5 bases, and 4 bases stayed unmatched. Germline assignment: CDR1 KGHDR and CDR2 SFDVKD. CDR3 nucleotides: TGTGCCACCAGTGATTTTTACAGGGGGCAGACCGGGGAGCTGTTTTTT. It yields the protein CATSDFYRGQTGELFF.

This clonotype appeared many times. J is TRBJ2-7 and V is TRBV7-2, with 11 bases identical to TRBD2. J was trimmed by 7 bases and V by 1 base; bases with no gene match: 3. The CDR3 is 14 amino acids. CDR1 is SGHTA, CDR2 FQGNSA, per germline. DNA of the CDR3: TGTGCCAGCAGCTTAGTACTAGCGGGGGAGGAGCAGTACTTC. It translates to CASSLVLAGEEQYF.

The chain has TRBV5-6 and TRBJ2-7; D not resolved. Trimming removed 6 bases from V and 6 bases from J, with 25 bases in between. The CDR3 covers 16 residues. The germline V gene has CDR1 SGHDT and CDR2 YYEEEE. The CDR3: CASNPLLNQIPAEQYF. DNA for the CDR3: TGTGCCAGCAACCCATTGCTGAACCAGATCCCAGCCGAGCAGTACTTC.

This clonotype was recorded many times. V usage is TRBV10-3 and J usage is TRBJ2-2; maybe TRBD2 (7 bases). The CDR3 contains 15 residues. V shed 9 bases and J shed 2 bases, with 16 bases lying between them. The V gene's germline CDR1 is ENHRY and CDR2 SYGVKD. Written as DNA, the CDR3 is TGTGCCATTGCGAACGCGGGGGCTAACACCGGGGAGCTGTTTTTT. It is translated as CAIANAGANTGELFF.

This clonotype was picked up a small number of times. The chain is built from TRBV20-1 and TRBJ2-6; the D is unclear. The CDR3 is made up of 18 amino acids. Looked up from germline, CDR1 is DFQATT and CDR2 is SNEGSKA (reference sequence). V lost 1 base and J 0 bases, leaving 16 bases between the germline ends. The CDR3 DNA reads as TGCAGTGCTAGAGGTTTTCTTGACAAACCCTCTGGGGCCAACGTCCTGACTTTC. Protein: CSARGFLDKPSGANVLTF.

The rearrangement uses TRBV2 and TRBJ2-2; 8 nucleotides align to TRBD2. With 4 bases clipped from V and 6 bases from J, the junction kept 7 bases outside the gene matches. The V gene's germline CDR1 is SNHLY and CDR2 FYNNEI. This CDR3 is built from 15 residues. The CDR3: CASSAASGRAGELFF. Here the CDR3 DNA reads TGTGCCAGCAGTGCGGCTAGCGGGCGCGCCGGGGAGCTGTTTTTT.

V and J are TRBV3-1 and TRBJ2-3; a possible D gene is TRBD1 (5 bases). This CDR3 comprises 13 residues. CDR1 and CDR2 (germline): LGHDT, YNNKEL (reference sequence). Trimming shortened V by 6 bases and J by 4 bases, and 11 bases separated the two germline ends. The CDR3 region is CASRPQGSDTQYF. For the CDR3, the DNA is TGTGCCAGCAGGCCTCAGGGTTCAGATACGCAGTATTTT.

In its sample, this clonotype was seen many times. The rearrangement links TRBV20-1 to TRBJ1-4; 8 bases line up with TRBD1. The CDR3 is 14 amino acids. V lost 0 bases, J lost 6 bases, and 3 bases stayed unmatched. Germline CDR1 and CDR2: DFQATT and SNEGSKA (reference sequence). CDR3 residues: CSARDGQGHEKLFF. Here the CDR3 DNA reads TGCAGTGCTAGAGACGGACAGGGCCATGAAAAACTGTTTTTT.

Many counts were recorded for this clonotype. The chain couples TRBV5-8 to TRBJ1-5; D not resolved. CDR3 length: 15 amino acids. Between the trimmed V and J ends, which lost 0 bases and 1 base, there was a span of 8 bases. Per the germline V gene, CDR1 is SGHTS and CDR2 is YDEGEE. CDR3 loop: CASSLEGKSNQPQHF. The CDR3 DNA follows: TGTGCCAGCAGCTTGGAAGGAAAAAGCAATCAGCCCCAGCATTTT. Variable domain in full (rest from reference TRBV5-8 and TRBJ1-5): EAGVTQSPTHLIKTRGQQATLRCSPISGHTSVYWYQQALGLGLQFLLWYDEGEERNRGNFPPRFSGRQFPNYSSELNVNALELEDSALYLCASSLEGKSNQPQHFGDGTRLSIL.

This clonotype has ten or more counts. J is TRBJ2-7 and V is TRBV5-8, with D unresolved. Trimming removed 4 bases from V and 4 bases from J, with 9 bases in between. This CDR3 has 12 residues. Germline V gene data show CDR1 as SGHTS and CDR2 as YDEGEE. The CDR3 DNA follows: TGTGCCAGCAGCCAGACCGGGTACGAGCAGTACTTC. Protein sequence: CASSQTGYEQYF.

This clonotype was picked up a small number of times. The chain combines TRBV12-3 or TRBV12-4 with TRBJ1-4, with unresolved D. Trimming pared 7 bases from V and 6 bases from J, leaving 15 bases between. This CDR3 spans 14 amino acids. The CDR3 DNA sequence: TGTGCCAGCACCCGACGGGAGAGAGATGAAAAACTGTTTTTT. This sequence encodes CASTRRERDEKLFF.

This clonotype appeared many times. This chain links TRBV11-2 with TRBJ2-3, with TRBD2 as a possible D gene (7 bases). V dropped 10 bases and J dropped 1 base, with 21 bases sitting between them. In germline, CDR1 is SGHAT, CDR2 FQNNGV. CDR3 length: 16 residues. The CDR3 reads CATSRIGGRGTDTQYF. The CDR3 DNA is TGTGCCACTTCTAGGATCGGGGGGCGGGGCACAGATACGCAGTATTTT.

This clonotype has more than one count but fewer than ten. One end of the junction varies from germline; a read error may be responsible. V usage is TRBV7-3 and J usage is TRBJ2-2; D might be TRBD1 (7 bases). Germline CDR1 SGHTA, CDR2 FQGTGA. This CDR3 is 14 amino acids long. The CDR3 sequence: CASSYRGGTGELFF. In DNA form, the CDR3 reads TGTGCCAGCAGTTACAGGGGAGGCACCGGGGAGCTTTTTTTT.

This clonotype has only a few counts. The V gene is TRBV13, the J gene TRBJ2-7; TRBD1 matches at 10 bases. The CDR3 contains 14 residues. Germline V gives CDR1 PRHDT, CDR2 FYEKMQ (reference sequence). The ends lost 5 bases at V and 7 bases at J; junction bases unmatched: 8. DNA of the CDR3: TGTGCCAGCAGCCGGGGACAGGGGCACACGGAGCAGTACTTC. It is translated as CASSRGQGHTEQYF.

This clonotype turned up a few times. V and J are TRBV7-9 and TRBJ2-3, with no clear D. This CDR3 is 13 amino acids long. Trimming removed 10 bases at V and 1 base at J, with 12 bases between. Germline V lookup: CDR1 SEHNR, CDR2 FQNEAQ (reference sequence). The CDR3 nucleotides read TGTGCCATTATTGGGTCCCGCACAGATACGCAGTATTTT. Its translation: CAIIGSRTDTQYF.

This clonotype was seen many times. This chain links TRBV7-8 with TRBJ1-2; D is undetermined. There are 14 residues in the CDR3. Germline V lookup: CDR1 SGHVS, CDR2 FQNEAQ. With 5 bases removed from V and 8 bases from J, the gap between germline ends came to 18 bases. CDR3 sequence (DNA): TGTGCCAGCAGCACGACCGGGCCAAACTCCGGCTACACCTTC. Protein sequence: CASSTTGPNSGYTF.